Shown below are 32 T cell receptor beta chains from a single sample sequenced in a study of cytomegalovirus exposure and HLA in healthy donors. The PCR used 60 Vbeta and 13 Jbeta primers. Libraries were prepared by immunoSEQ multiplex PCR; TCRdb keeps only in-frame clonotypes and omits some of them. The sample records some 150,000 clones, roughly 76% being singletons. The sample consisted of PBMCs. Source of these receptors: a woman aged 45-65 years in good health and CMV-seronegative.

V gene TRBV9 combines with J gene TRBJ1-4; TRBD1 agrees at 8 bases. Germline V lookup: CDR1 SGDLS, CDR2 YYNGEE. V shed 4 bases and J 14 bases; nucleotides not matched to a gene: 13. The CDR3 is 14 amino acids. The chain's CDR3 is CASSPQTSGGSLFF. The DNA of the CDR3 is TGTGCCAGCAGCCCTCAAACCTCAGGGGGCAGTCTGTTTTTT.

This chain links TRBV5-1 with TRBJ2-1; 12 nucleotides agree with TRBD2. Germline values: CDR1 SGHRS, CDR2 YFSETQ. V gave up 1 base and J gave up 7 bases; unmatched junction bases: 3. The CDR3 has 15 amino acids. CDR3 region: CASSLTSGRNNEQFF. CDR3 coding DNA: TGCGCCAGCAGCTTGACTAGCGGGAGGAATAATGAGCAGTTCTTC.

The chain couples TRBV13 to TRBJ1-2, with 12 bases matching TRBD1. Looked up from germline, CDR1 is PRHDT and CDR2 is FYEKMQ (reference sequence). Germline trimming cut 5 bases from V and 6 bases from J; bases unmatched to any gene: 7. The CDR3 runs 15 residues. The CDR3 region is CASSPRDRGHNGYTF. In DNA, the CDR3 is TGTGCCAGCAGCCCGAGGGACAGGGGGCACAATGGCTACACCTTC. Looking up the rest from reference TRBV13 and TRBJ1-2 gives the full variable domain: AAGVIQSPRHLIKEKRETATLKCYPIPRHDTVYWYQQGPGQDPQFLISFYEKMQSDKGSIPDRFSAQQFSDYHSELNMSSLELGDSALYFCASSPRDRGHNGYTFGSGTRLTVV.

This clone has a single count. CDR3 bases: TGCAGCGCGGGACAGCAAAACATTCAGTACTTC. Protein: CSAGQQNIQYF. This sequence joins TRBV29-1 and TRBJ2-4, with 7 bases aligning to TRBD1. Germline V lookup: CDR1 SQVTM, CDR2 ANQGSEA. This CDR3 region has 11 residues. J was trimmed by 5 bases and V by 7 bases; bases with no gene match: 2.

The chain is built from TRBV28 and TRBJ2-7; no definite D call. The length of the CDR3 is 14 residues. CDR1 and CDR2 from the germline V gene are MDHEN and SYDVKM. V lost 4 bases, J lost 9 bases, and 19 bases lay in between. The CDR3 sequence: CASSSPDSLYVQYF. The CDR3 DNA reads TGTGCCAGCAGTTCGCCTGACTCGTTATATGTGCAGTACTTC.

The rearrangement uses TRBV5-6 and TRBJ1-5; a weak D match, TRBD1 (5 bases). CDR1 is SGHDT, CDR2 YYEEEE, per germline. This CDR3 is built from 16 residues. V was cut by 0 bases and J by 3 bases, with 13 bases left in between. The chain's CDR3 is CASSLGVGGSNQPQHF. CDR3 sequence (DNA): TGTGCCAGCAGCTTGGGCGTGGGGGGTTCCAATCAGCCCCAGCATTTT.

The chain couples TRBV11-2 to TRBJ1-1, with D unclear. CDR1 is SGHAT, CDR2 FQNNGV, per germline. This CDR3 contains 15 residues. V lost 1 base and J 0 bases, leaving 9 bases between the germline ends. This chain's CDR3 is CASSLVSRVNTEAFF. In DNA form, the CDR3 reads TGTGCCAGCAGCTTAGTTTCACGGGTGAACACTGAAGCTTTCTTT.

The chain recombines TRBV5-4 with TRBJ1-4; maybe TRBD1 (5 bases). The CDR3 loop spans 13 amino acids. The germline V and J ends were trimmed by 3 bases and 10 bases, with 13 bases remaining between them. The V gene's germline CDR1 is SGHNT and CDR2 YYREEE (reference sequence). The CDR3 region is CASSYGGGGKLFF. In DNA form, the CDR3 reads TGTGCCAGCAGCTACGGCGGGGGTGGAAAACTGTTTTTT.

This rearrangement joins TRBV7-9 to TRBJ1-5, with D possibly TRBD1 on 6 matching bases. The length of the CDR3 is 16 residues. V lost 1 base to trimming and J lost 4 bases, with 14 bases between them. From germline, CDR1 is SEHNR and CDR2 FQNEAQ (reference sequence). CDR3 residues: CASSLVQGGENQPQHF. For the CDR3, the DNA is TGTGCCAGCAGCTTAGTACAGGGAGGGGAGAATCAGCCCCAGCATTTT.

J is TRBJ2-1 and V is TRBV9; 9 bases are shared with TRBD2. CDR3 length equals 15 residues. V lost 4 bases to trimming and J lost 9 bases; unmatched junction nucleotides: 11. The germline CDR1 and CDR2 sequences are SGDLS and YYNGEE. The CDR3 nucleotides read TGTGCCAGCAGCCCCGGGGCGGGAGGGGGTATTGAGCAGTTCTTC. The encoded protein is CASSPGAGGGIEQFF.

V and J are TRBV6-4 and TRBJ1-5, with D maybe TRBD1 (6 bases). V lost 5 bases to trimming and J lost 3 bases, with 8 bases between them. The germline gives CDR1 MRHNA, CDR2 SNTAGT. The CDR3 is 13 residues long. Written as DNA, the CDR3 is TGTGCCAGCAGTAGACAGGCCAATCAGCCCCAGCATTTT. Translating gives CASSRQANQPQHF.

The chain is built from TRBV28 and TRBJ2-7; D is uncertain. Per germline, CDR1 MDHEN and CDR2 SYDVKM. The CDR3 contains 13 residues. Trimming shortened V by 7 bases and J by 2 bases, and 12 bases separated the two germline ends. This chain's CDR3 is CASTDTLTYEQYF. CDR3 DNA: TGTGCCAGCACCGACACCTTAACCTACGAGCAGTACTTC.

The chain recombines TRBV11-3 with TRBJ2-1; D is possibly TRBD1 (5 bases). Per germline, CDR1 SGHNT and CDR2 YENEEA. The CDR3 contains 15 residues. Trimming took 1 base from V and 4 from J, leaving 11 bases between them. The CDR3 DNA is TGTGCCAGCAGCTTAGGGTTACAGGAGTACAATGAGCAGTTCTTC. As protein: CASSLGLQEYNEQFF.

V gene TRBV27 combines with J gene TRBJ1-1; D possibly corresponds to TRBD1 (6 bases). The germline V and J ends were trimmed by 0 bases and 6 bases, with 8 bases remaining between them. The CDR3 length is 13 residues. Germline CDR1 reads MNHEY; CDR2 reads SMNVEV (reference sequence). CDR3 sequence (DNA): TGTGCCAGCAGTTTATCCGAGGGGGCTGAAGCTTTCTTT. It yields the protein CASSLSEGAEAFF.

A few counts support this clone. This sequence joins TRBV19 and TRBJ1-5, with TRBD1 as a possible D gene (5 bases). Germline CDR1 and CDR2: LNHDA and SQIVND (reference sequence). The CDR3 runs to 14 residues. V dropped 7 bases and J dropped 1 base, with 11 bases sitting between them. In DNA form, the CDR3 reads TGTGCCAGTACTCCAGGGTCGAGCAATCAGCCCCAGCATTTT. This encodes CASTPGSSNQPQHF.

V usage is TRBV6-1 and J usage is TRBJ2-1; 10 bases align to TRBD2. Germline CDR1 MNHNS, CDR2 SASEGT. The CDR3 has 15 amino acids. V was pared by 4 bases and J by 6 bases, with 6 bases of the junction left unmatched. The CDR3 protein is CASSGPSGSSNEQFF. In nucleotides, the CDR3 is TGTGCCAGCAGTGGACCTAGCGGGAGTAGCAATGAGCAGTTCTTC.

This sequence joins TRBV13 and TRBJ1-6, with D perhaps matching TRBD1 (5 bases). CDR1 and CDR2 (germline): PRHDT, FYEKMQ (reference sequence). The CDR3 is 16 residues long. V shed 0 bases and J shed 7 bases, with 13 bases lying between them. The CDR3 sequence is CASSLGLGRANSPLHF. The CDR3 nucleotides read TGTGCCAGCAGCTTAGGCCTTGGCAGGGCAAATTCACCCCTCCACTTT.

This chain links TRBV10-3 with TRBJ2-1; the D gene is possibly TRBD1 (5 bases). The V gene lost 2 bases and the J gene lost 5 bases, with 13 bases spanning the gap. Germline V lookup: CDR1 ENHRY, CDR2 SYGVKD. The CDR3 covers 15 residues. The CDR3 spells CAISEPTAADNEQFF. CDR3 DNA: TGTGCCATCAGTGAGCCGACAGCAGCTGACAATGAGCAGTTCTTC.

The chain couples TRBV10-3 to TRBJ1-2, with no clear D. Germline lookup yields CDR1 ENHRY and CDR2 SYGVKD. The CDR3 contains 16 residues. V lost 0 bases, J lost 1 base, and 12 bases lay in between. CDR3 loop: CAISESLSGDNYGYTF. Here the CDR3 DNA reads TGTGCCATCAGTGAGTCTTTGTCCGGGGATAACTATGGCTACACCTTC.

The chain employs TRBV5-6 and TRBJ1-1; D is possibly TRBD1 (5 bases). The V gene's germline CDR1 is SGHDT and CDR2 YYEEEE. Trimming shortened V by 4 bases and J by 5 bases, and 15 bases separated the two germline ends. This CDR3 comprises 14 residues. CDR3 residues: CASSRDEGGTEAFF. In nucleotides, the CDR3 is TGTGCCAGCAGCCGGGACGAGGGAGGGACTGAAGCTTTCTTT.

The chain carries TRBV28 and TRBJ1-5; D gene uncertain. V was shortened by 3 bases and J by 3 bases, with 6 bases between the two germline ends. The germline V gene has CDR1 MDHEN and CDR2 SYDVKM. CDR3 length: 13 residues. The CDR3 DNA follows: TGTGCCAGCAGTTTTGTATACAATCAGCCCCAGCATTTT. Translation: CASSFVYNQPQHF. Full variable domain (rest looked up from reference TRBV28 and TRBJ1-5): DVKVTQSSRYLVKRTGEKVFLECVQDMDHENMFWYRQDPGLGLRLIYFSYDVKMKEKGDIPEGYSVSREKKERFSLILESASTNQTSMYLCASSFVYNQPQHFGDGTRLSIL.

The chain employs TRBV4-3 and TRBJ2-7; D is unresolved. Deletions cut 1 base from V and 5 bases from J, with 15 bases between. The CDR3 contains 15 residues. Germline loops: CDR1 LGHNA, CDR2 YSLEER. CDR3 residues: CASSQGHRSLDEQYF. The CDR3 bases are TGCGCCAGCAGCCAAGGCCACCGCAGTCTAGACGAGCAGTACTTC.

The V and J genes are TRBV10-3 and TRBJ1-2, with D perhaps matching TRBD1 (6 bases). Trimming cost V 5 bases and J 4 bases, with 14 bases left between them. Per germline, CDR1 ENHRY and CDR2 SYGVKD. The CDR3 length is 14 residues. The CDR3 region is CAISNRDVGYGYTF. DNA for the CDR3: TGTGCCATCAGTAACAGGGACGTAGGCTATGGCTACACCTTC.

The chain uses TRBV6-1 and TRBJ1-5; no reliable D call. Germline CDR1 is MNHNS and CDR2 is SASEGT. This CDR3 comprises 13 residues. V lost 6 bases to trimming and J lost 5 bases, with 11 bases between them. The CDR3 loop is CASREGVYQPQHF. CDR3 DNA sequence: TGTGCCAGCAGGGAGGGTGTGTATCAGCCCCAGCATTTT.

CDR3 region: CARSPYRGPSLNQPQHF. The CDR3 DNA sequence: TGTGCCAGAAGCCCCTACAGGGGTCCTTCCCTCAATCAGCCCCAGCATTTT. The rearrangement joins TRBV5-3 to TRBJ1-5, with TRBD1 matching over 7 bases. TRBV5-3 is given ORF status, its function remaining uncertain. The CDR3 consists of 17 residues. With 4 bases clipped from V and 3 bases from J, the junction kept 13 bases outside the gene matches.

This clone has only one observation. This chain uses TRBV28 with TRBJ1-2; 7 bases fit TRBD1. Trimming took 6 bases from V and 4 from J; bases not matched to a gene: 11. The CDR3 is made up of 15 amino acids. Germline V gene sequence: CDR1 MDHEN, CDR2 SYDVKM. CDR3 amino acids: CASSTVRGSFYGYTF. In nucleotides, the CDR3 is TGTGCCAGCAGCACAGTCAGGGGGTCGTTCTATGGCTACACCTTC.

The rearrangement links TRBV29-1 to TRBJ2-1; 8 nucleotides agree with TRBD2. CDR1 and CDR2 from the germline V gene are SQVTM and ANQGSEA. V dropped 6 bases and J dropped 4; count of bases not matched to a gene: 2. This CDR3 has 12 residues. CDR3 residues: CSVAGAYNEQFF. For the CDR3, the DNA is TGCAGCGTAGCGGGAGCGTACAATGAGCAGTTCTTC.

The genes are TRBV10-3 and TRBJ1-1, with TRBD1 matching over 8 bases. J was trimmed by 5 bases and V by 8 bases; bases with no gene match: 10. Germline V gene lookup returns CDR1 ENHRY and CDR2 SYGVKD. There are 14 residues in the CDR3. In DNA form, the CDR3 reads TGTGCCATCGGGGCAGGGGGCCGGGGGACTGAAGCTTTCTTT. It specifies CAIGAGGRGTEAFF.

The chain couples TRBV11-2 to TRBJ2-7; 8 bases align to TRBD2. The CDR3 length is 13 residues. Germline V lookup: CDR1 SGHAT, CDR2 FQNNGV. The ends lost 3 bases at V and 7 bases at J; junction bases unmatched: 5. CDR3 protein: CASSFGGGREQYF. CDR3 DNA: TGTGCCAGCAGCTTCGGGGGGGGAAGGGAGCAGTACTTC.

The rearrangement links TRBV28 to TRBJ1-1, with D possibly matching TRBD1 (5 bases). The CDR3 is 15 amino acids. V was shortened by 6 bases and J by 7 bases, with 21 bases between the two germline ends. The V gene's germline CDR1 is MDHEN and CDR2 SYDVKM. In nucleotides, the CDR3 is TGTGCCAGCAGGGCCCTGGGGTCGGGGGATGGTGAAGCTTTCTTT. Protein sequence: CASRALGSGDGEAFF.

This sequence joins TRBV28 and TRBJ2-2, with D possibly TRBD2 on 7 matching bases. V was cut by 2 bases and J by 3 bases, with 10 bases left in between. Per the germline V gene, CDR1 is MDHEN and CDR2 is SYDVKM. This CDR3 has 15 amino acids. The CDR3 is CASSLGGGYTGELFF. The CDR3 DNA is TGTGCCAGCAGTTTAGGGGGGGGCTACACCGGGGAGCTGTTTTTT.

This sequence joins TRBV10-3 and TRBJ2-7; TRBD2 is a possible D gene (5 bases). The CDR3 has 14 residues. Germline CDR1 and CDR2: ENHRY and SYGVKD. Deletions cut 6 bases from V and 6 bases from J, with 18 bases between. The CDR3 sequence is CAIRETPGAAEQYF. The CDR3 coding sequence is TGTGCCATCAGAGAGACTCCAGGAGCGGCCGAGCAGTACTTC.